The clone carrying this TCR beta chain was found a few times. Its target is unknown. This entry belongs to a study of vaccination effects on CD4 cells after COVID-19. The study's findings and limits: Researchers reported few convalescent patients and no early post-infection timepoints in the study.

Antigen-specific CD4+ T cells were first expanded with viral peptide pools by the ViraFEST assay and only then sequenced. Subsequent to less than 13 days of culture, CD4+ T cells were isolated. People in the vaccine group had not been infected with SARS-CoV-2 before, and their nucleocapsid antibodies were negative. About 2 million PBMC were seeded per well and grown in the presence of roughly 10 IU/ml IL-2 and around 10 ug/ml peptides. Cultures got half-medium changes with IL-2 on days 3 and 7. Some clones are missing from TCRdb's copy, which holds only in-frame ones; the method was immunoSEQ multiplex PCR. The table shows around 79,000 clones, with approximately 81% occurring only once. This clonotype was obtained from a human donor who received a COVID-19 vaccine. Sequences were derived from CD4+ T cells from PBMCs cultured with HCoV-229E spike peptides, sampled before COVID-19 vaccination.

For the CDR3, the DNA is TGTGCCAGCAGCCAAGGGTCTGGAAACACCATATATTTT. Translation gives CASSQGSGNTIYF. The chain recombines TRBV3-1 (or the pseudogene TRBV3-2) with TRBJ1-3, with D hard to call. V shed 1 base and J shed 1 base, with 2 bases lying between them. The CDR3 consists of 13 residues. Germline values: CDR1 LGHDT, CDR2 YNNKEL (reference sequence).